Given below is one T cell receptor (beta chain) in context. No antigen is known for it. A second about 7 to 12 cycle PCR used barcoded and J-beta primers. TCRdb re-derived calls from the 5' RACE reads in MiXCR, one entry per CDR3 protein. The table lists 660,000 or so distinct CDR3 sequences, approximately 50% of them singletons. This specimen belongs to a study of blood T cells in healthy people across ages. Findings and limits, study-wide: Diversity estimated from one million T cells was considered an underestimate.

This CDR3 comprises 16 residues. Trimming at V came to 1 base and at J to 6 bases, leaving 9 bases not matched to a gene. The V gene's germline CDR1 is SNHLY and CDR2 FYNNEI. Every donor provided 9.5 to 10 milliliters of peripheral blood. Every sample gave at least 5 micrograms of total RNA when it was extracted. The sequence came from a man aged 55 to 70 in good health. Sequencing was carried out using blood. The rearrangement uses TRBV2 and TRBJ2-4; 7 bases align to TRBD1. CDR3 protein: CASSEGRDRVLNIQYF. The CDR3 coding sequence is TGTGCCAGCAGTGAAGGAAGGGACAGAGTCTTAAACATTCAGTACTTC.